Shown below are 32 T cell receptor beta chains from a single sample sequenced in a study of CD8 T cells in ankylosing spondylitis. Study conclusions and caveats: Blood from ankylosing spondylitis patients appeared to carry a characteristic roughly 8-variant TCR beta motif.

TCRdb re-derived calls from the 5' RACE reads in MiXCR, one entry per CDR3 protein. This table has 750,000 to 850,000 distinct CDR3 sequences, 12% appearing once. Antigens of these TCRs are unknown. The sample taken for sequencing was blood, either unsorted or a sorted T cell fraction (not recorded which). The receptors come from a male donor with ankylosing spondylitis.

In its sample, this clonotype was seen a few times. The chain joins TRBV5-1 to TRBJ1-3; tentative D call: TRBD1 (6 bases). CDR3 length: 16 amino acids. Per germline, CDR1 SGHRS and CDR2 YFSETQ. Trimming removed 0 bases from V and 4 bases from J, with 14 bases in between. CDR3 in DNA: TGCGCCAGCAGCTTGGGGACAGATTGGATGGGAAACACCATATATTTT. It is translated as CASSLGTDWMGNTIYF.

This clonotype has just a few counts. The V call is TRBV6-1, the J call TRBJ2-7, with D perhaps assigned TRBD1 or TRBD2 (6 bases each). The CDR3 is 14 residues long. V was cut by 7 bases and J by 1 base, with 14 bases left in between. Germline CDR1 MNHNS, CDR2 SASEGT. The CDR3 loop is CASNKGGVSYEQYF. In nucleotides, the CDR3 is TGTGCCAGCAACAAGGGGGGCGTTTCCTACGAGCAGTACTTC.

V and J are TRBV6-5 and TRBJ2-3; D is unresolved. V was cut by 0 bases and J by 6 bases, with 10 bases left in between. Germline lookup yields CDR1 MNHEY and CDR2 SVGAGI. CDR3 length equals 14 residues. The CDR3 loop reads CASSYSRTGDTQYF. CDR3 sequence (DNA): TGTGCCAGCAGTTACTCGAGAACGGGCGATACGCAGTATTTT.

There are a few counts of this clonotype. V usage is TRBV20-1 and J usage is TRBJ2-7; TRBD2 aligns across 13 bases. The CDR3 is made up of 14 amino acids. Germline V gene sequence: CDR1 DFQATT, CDR2 SNEGSKA (reference sequence). The V segment lost 5 bases and the J segment 7 bases; nucleotides outside the gene matches: 8. The CDR3 sequence: CSALGLAGVWEQYF. Written as DNA, the CDR3 is TGCAGTGCTCTCGGACTAGCGGGAGTCTGGGAGCAGTACTTC.

This chain links TRBV29-1 with TRBJ2-4; D uncertain. CDR3 length equals 11 residues. CDR1 is SQVTM, CDR2 ANQGSEA, per germline. The ends were cut back, 4 bases at V and 6 bases at J, with 7 bases in the middle. CDR3: CSVVGTNIQYF. In DNA, the CDR3 is TGCAGCGTTGTGGGCACAAACATTCAGTACTTC.

This chain joins TRBV10-3 and TRBJ2-5, with TRBD1 matching 8 bases. The CDR3 spans 13 residues. Germline CDR1 reads ENHRY; CDR2 reads SYGVKD. With 2 bases clipped from V and 7 bases from J, the junction kept 3 bases outside the gene matches. This chain's CDR3 is CAISEGQGGTQYF. CDR3 nucleotide sequence: TGTGCCATCAGTGAGGGACAGGGCGGGACCCAGTACTTC.

This clonotype was counted only a few times. The V call is TRBV12-3 or TRBV12-4, the J call TRBJ1-1; D gene uncertain. Trimming cost V 7 bases and J 11 bases, with 14 bases left between them. The CDR3 has 11 amino acids. CDR3 sequence (DNA): TGTGCCAGCACTTATCGGGGAACGGCTTTCTTT. This encodes CASTYRGTAFF.

The chain links TRBV12-3 or TRBV12-4 to TRBJ2-5; 7 positions match TRBD2. This CDR3 is 14 amino acids long. Trimming cost V 8 bases and J 3 bases; bases outside gene matches: 9. In nucleotides, the CDR3 is TGTGCCAGCTTATTTAGGGGAGGGGAAGAGACCCAGTACTTC. Translation gives CASLFRGGEETQYF.

V usage is TRBV4-1 and J usage is TRBJ1-6, with TRBD1 as a possible D gene (5 bases). Germline V CDR1 and CDR2: MGHRA, YSYEKL. CDR3 size: 18 residues. V dropped 0 bases and J dropped 7 bases, with 19 bases sitting between them. CDR3 loop: CASSQEAPGQGRNSPLHF. The CDR3 DNA reads as TGCGCCAGCAGCCAAGAAGCGCCAGGGCAGGGTAGAAATTCACCCCTCCACTTT.

This rearrangement joins TRBV6-1 to TRBJ2-5; no clear D. The ends were cut back, 2 bases at V and 8 bases at J, with 9 bases in the middle. The CDR3 runs to 12 residues. Germline V gene sequence: CDR1 MNHNS, CDR2 SASEGT. The CDR3 DNA sequence: TGTGCCAGCAGTGAACTCCTGGACACCCAGTACTTC. It translates to CASSELLDTQYF.

This clonotype was counted a few times. The chain uses TRBV7-9 and TRBJ1-1, with TRBD1 as a possible D gene (6 bases). The CDR3 length is 15 residues. Trimming removed 6 bases from V and 1 base from J, with 15 bases in between. Germline V gene lookup returns CDR1 SEHNR and CDR2 FQNEAQ (reference sequence). CDR3 in DNA: TGTGCCAGCAGACAACAGGGTTTTGGGAACACTGAAGCTTTCTTT. Protein sequence: CASRQQGFGNTEAFF.

The V and J genes are TRBV20-1 and TRBJ2-7; 8 bases align to TRBD2. Trimming removed 3 bases from V and 7 bases from J; junction bases left unmatched: 8. The CDR3 has 13 amino acids. CDR1 DFQATT and CDR2 SNEGSKA come from the germline V gene (reference sequence). The CDR3 protein is CSASLAGGGEQYF. For the CDR3, the DNA is TGCAGTGCTAGTCTTGCGGGAGGAGGAGAGCAGTACTTC.

The chain combines TRBV7-3 with TRBJ2-7; the D gene is possibly TRBD1 (6 bases). The CDR3 sequence is 15 residues long. V was pared by 5 bases and J by 3 bases, with 17 bases between. Germline lookup yields CDR1 SGHTA and CDR2 FQGTGA. The chain's CDR3 is CASSVSISGDYEQYF. CDR3 nucleotides: TGTGCCAGCAGCGTCAGCATATCAGGGGACTACGAGCAGTACTTC.

There are many counts of this clonotype. The rearrangement links TRBV29-1 to TRBJ2-5; D is perhaps TRBD2 (5 bases). Trimming stripped 7 bases from V and 4 bases from J, with 16 bases between. Germline V gene data show CDR1 as SQVTM and CDR2 as ANQGSEA. This CDR3 is 13 amino acids long. The CDR3 loop reads CSASMHRGETQYF. DNA of the CDR3: TGCAGCGCCAGTATGCACCGGGGAGAGACCCAGTACTTC.

The chain uses TRBV20-1 and TRBJ2-5, with TRBD2 matching over 9 bases. CDR1 is DFQATT, CDR2 SNEGSKA, per germline (reference sequence). V shed 3 bases, J shed 3 bases, and the junction held 8 bases outside the gene matches. The CDR3 is made up of 15 amino acids. The CDR3 sequence: CSASPGTSTEETQYF. The CDR3 DNA reads as TGCAGTGCTAGCCCCGGGACTAGCACGGAAGAGACCCAGTACTTC.

V and J are TRBV6-2 or TRBV6-3 and TRBJ2-7; the match to TRBD2 covers 7 bases. Germline values: CDR1 MNHEY, CDR2 SVGEGT. The length of the CDR3 is 15 residues. V was pared by 7 bases and J by 0 bases, with 9 bases of the junction left unmatched. Here the CDR3 DNA reads TGTGCCAGCACTCCTGGACTAGGAGACTCCTACGAGCAGTACTTC. This sequence encodes CASTPGLGDSYEQYF.

The chain uses TRBV9 and TRBJ1-1, with unresolved D. V gave up 3 bases and J gave up 1 base, with 13 bases separating them. The germline CDR1 and CDR2 sequences are SGDLS and YYNGEE. The CDR3 is 15 amino acids. CDR3 nucleotides: TGTGCCAGCAGCGCAAGAGATGGGAGGAACACTGAAGCTTTCTTT. Its translation is CASSARDGRNTEAFF.

The table lists this clonotype with a few counts. This chain uses TRBV29-1 with TRBJ2-5; no definite D call. The V end lost 5 bases, the J end lost 2 bases, and 12 bases lay between the germline ends. The CDR3 covers 13 residues. Germline CDR1 SQVTM, CDR2 ANQGSEA. Here the CDR3 DNA reads TGCAGCGTTCGCAAAGAGTTTCAAGAGACCCAGTACTTC. Its protein product is CSVRKEFQETQYF.

CDR3 residues: CASSRGTSQVNEQFF. The CDR3 DNA sequence: TGTGCCAGCAGCCGCGGGACAAGTCAGGTCAATGAGCAGTTCTTC. V gene TRBV11-2 combines with J gene TRBJ2-1; the D call may be TRBD1 or TRBD2 (6 bases each). Trimming left V 5 bases short and J 6 bases short, with 17 bases between. The CDR3 contains 15 residues. Germline CDR1 reads SGHAT; CDR2 reads FQNNGV.

This clonotype was detected only a few times. This sequence joins TRBV6-6 and TRBJ2-2; D remains unclear. This CDR3 has 13 residues. V was clipped by 4 bases and J by 4 bases, with 7 bases between them. The germline CDR1 and CDR2 sequences are MNHNY and SVGAGI (reference sequence). In nucleotides, the CDR3 is TGTGCCAGCAGTTCTTACGGCACCGGGGAGCTGTTTTTT. Amino acids: CASSSYGTGELFF.

This clonotype was detected a few times. The chain combines TRBV6-1 with TRBJ1-5; 7 nucleotides line up with TRBD1. The germline V gene encodes CDR1 MNHNS and CDR2 SASEGT. The trim removed 7 bases at V and 3 bases at J, leaving 6 bases unmatched. This CDR3 comprises 14 residues. The CDR3 region is CASTRDSPNQPQHF. As DNA, the CDR3 is TGTGCCAGCACTAGGGACAGTCCCAATCAGCCCCAGCATTTT.

J is TRBJ1-1 and V is TRBV5-4, with D possibly TRBD1 on 5 matching bases. Trimming removed 3 bases from V and 4 bases from J, with 10 bases in between. Looked up from germline, CDR1 is SGHNT and CDR2 is YYREEE (reference sequence). The CDR3 has 13 amino acids. CDR3 bases: TGTGCCAGCAGCTGGGGGTATCGCACTGAAGCTTTCTTT. It is translated as CASSWGYRTEAFF.

The chain uses TRBV7-2 and TRBJ1-6; D gene unclear. The V end was cut by 5 bases, the J end by 5 bases, with 10 bases between. The CDR3 contains 14 residues. Germline CDR1 and CDR2: SGHTA and FQGNSA. CDR3 nucleotides: TGTGCCAGCAGCCCTAGGCCTGATAATTCACCCCTCCACTTT. This codes for CASSPRPDNSPLHF.

With regard to this clonotype: A single base separates this from a much larger clone, so it may be a read error. The chain is built from TRBV5-1 and TRBJ2-1; 7 nucleotides line up with TRBD1. The V gene end was trimmed by 1 base and the J gene end by 9 bases; junction bases not matched to a gene: 4. The CDR3 has 13 amino acids. Germline V CDR1 and CDR2: SGHRS, YFSETQ. CDR3 coding DNA: TGCGCCAGCAGCTTGTACAGGGACAGTGAGCAGTTCTTC. Residues: CASSLYRDSEQFF.

This clonotype was detected many times. The genes are TRBV28 and TRBJ2-3; 7 nucleotides agree with TRBD1. The CDR3 is made up of 15 amino acids. Trimming removed 4 bases from V and 1 base from J; junction bases left unmatched: 5. Per germline, CDR1 MDHEN and CDR2 SYDVKM. The CDR3 DNA is TGTGCCAGCAGTTCCCCAGGGACAGGCACAGATACGCAGTATTTT. Its protein product is CASSSPGTGTDTQYF.

The rearrangement uses TRBV7-9 and TRBJ2-6, with 8 bases matching TRBD1. V shed 5 bases, J shed 3 bases, and the junction held 9 bases outside the gene matches. CDR1 and CDR2 from the germline V gene are SEHNR and FQNEAQ (reference sequence). The CDR3 is 17 residues long. This chain's CDR3 is CASSLDRAVGGANVLTF. CDR3 DNA: TGTGCCAGCAGCCTGGACAGGGCCGTTGGTGGGGCCAACGTCCTGACTTTC.

This chain uses TRBV29-1 with TRBJ2-5; D not resolved. V gave up 1 base and J gave up 1 base, with 4 bases separating them. This CDR3 is built from 12 residues. Per germline, CDR1 SQVTM and CDR2 ANQGSEA. This chain's CDR3 is CSVEVTQETQYF. The CDR3 bases are TGCAGCGTTGAAGTAACCCAAGAGACCCAGTACTTC.

This clonotype was seen a handful of times. V gene TRBV5-1 combines with J gene TRBJ2-7; D not resolved. There are 15 residues in the CDR3. Germline V gene data show CDR1 as SGHRS and CDR2 as YFSETQ. Trimming shortened V by 0 bases and J by 0 bases, and 10 bases separated the two germline ends. As DNA, the CDR3 is TGCGCCAGCAGCTTGGAACCGGTCGGCTCCTACGAGCAGTACTTC. Translation gives CASSLEPVGSYEQYF. Variable domain in full (rest from reference TRBV5-1 and TRBJ2-7): KAGVTQTPRYLIKTRGQQVTLSCSPISGHRSVSWYQQTPGQGLQFLFEYFSETQRNKGNFPGRFSGRQFSNSRSEMNVSTLELGDSALYLCASSLEPVGSYEQYFGPGTRLTVT.

The chain combines TRBV6-2 or TRBV6-3 with TRBJ2-7, with D possibly being TRBD2 (6 bases). Germline-derived CDR1 and CDR2 are MNHEY and SVGEGT. Trimming pared 5 bases from V and 1 base from J, leaving 12 bases between. This CDR3 comprises 14 residues. The CDR3 DNA reads as TGTGCCAGCAGTCCCCCGCGGGGTTCCTACGAGCAGTACTTC. The encoded protein is CASSPPRGSYEQYF.

This clonotype was counted only a few times. The rearrangement joins TRBV7-2 to TRBJ2-2, with TRBD1 as a possible D gene (5 bases). This CDR3 is 17 amino acids long. The V and J ends lost 1 base and 1 base respectively, with 13 bases between them. Germline CDR1 and CDR2: SGHTA and FQGNSA. CDR3 region: CASSLGAGHMNTGELFF. CDR3 sequence (DNA): TGTGCCAGCAGCTTAGGGGCCGGACACATGAACACCGGGGAGCTGTTTTTT.

Concerning this clonotype itself: This may be a read error: a much more frequent sequence differs by one nucleotide. This chain connects TRBV12-3 or TRBV12-4 to TRBJ1-3; TRBD1 is a possible D gene (5 bases). The CDR3 is 14 residues long. The CDR3 coding sequence is TGTGCCAGCAGGATGACAGCCGAAGGAAGCACCATATATTTT. Translating gives CASRMTAEGSTIYF.

This clonotype was found a few times. The chain carries TRBV27 and TRBJ2-2; 7 bases are shared with TRBD1. The germline V gene has CDR1 MNHEY and CDR2 SMNVEV (reference sequence). This CDR3 contains 15 residues. The J segment lost 6 bases and the V segment lost 5 bases, leaving 9 bases of the junction unmatched. CDR3 nucleotide sequence: TGTGCCAGCAGTCCCCGGGGACAGTCCCCCGGGGAGCTGTTTTTT. Protein: CASSPRGQSPGELFF.